Listed below are T cell receptor beta chains from one sample, sequenced in a study of blood T cells in healthy people across ages. MiXCR, applied by TCRdb to the 5' RACE reads, yields one record per CDR3 protein. This table has about 780,000 distinct CDR3 sequences, around 45% appearing once. The sample consisted of blood. These receptors all stem from a man older than 75 in good health. Both conserved end residues are part of each CDR3. D genes are given only for firm matches. Size values are once, few and many counts, or a class for expanded clones, and some rows have none.

size	length	J	V	D	CDR3	DNA
.	15	TRBJ2-3	TRBV18	.	CASSPEGGDLSAQYF	TGTGCCAGCTCACCAGAAGGAGGGGACCTGTCCGCGCAGTATTTT
.	13	TRBJ1-2	TRBV20-1	.	CSAREFTSGGYTF	TGCAGTGCTAGAGAATTTACTTCGGGTGGCTACACCTTC
.	16	TRBJ2-6	TRBV11-2	.	CASSLSLTSGANVLTF	TGTGCCAGCAGCTTAAGCCTGACTTCTGGGGCCAACGTCCTGACTTTC
once	14	TRBJ2-7	TRBV28	.	CASTIRGYSYEQYF	TGTGCCAGCACTATAAGGGGATATAGCTACGAGCAGTACTTC
.	14	TRBJ2-7	TRBV7-2	TRBD2	CASSFSSGYYEQYF	TGTGCCAGCAGCTTTTCTAGCGGGTACTACGAGCAGTACTTC
.	14	TRBJ2-1	TRBV7-3	.	CASSPGLGSNEQFF	TGTGCCAGCAGCCCGGGTCTCGGGAGCAATGAGCAGTTCTTC
few	11	TRBJ2-7	TRBV14	.	CASSQYYEQYF	TGTGCCAGCAGCCAATACTACGAGCAGTACTTC
.	18	TRBJ1-2	TRBV7-2	TRBD1	CASSPGQGFPLSGYGYTF	TGTGCCAGCAGCCCCGGACAGGGTTTCCCCTTAAGTGGCTATGGCTACACCTTC
.	13	TRBJ2-7	TRBV5-1	.	CATSRDRTYEQYF	TGCGCCACCTCTAGGGACCGAACCTACGAGCAGTACTTC
.	14	TRBJ2-2	TRBV29-1	.	CSVGNPLDTGELFF	TGCAGCGTTGGTAATCCCTTGGATACCGGGGAGCTGTTTTTT
.	16	TRBJ1-3	TRBV27	.	CASSARSGKNGNTIYF	TGTGCCAGCAGCGCGAGATCCGGGAAAAATGGAAACACCATATATTTT
few	14	TRBJ2-3	TRBV7-6	TRBD2	CASSLKRETDTQYF	TGTGCCAGCAGCTTAAAGCGGGAGACAGATACGCAGTATTTT
.	16	TRBJ2-5	TRBV28	TRBD2	CASSQGLAGFQETQYF	TGTGCCAGCAGTCAGGGACTAGCGGGGTTCCAAGAGACCCAGTACTTC
.	16	TRBJ2-1	TRBV18	.	CASSPIIGRGLNEQFF	TGTGCCAGCTCACCAATAATCGGCAGGGGATTGAACGAGCAGTTCTTC
.	15	TRBJ2-7	TRBV20-1	TRBD2	CSARDWRENGNEQYF	TGCAGTGCTAGAGATTGGCGGGAGAACGGCAATGAGCAGTACTTC
.	15	TRBJ2-3	TRBV28	.	CASSPPAQLTDTQYF	TGTGCCAGCAGTCCACCCGCCCAATTGACAGATACGCAGTATTTT
few	13	TRBJ2-4	TRBV5-6	.	CASSLGDYSIQYF	TGTGCCAGCAGCTTGGGAGACTATAGCATTCAGTACTTC
many	12	TRBJ1-2	TRBV7-2	.	CASSLETVGYTF	TGTGCCAGCAGCTTAGAGACAGTAGGCTACACCTTC
few	12	TRBJ1-2	TRBV18	.	CASSPDRHGYTF	TGTGCCAGCTCACCCGATCGGCATGGCTACACCTTC
.	16	TRBJ2-1	TRBV20-1	TRBD2	CSADPGLAGSYNEQFF	TGCAGTGCTGATCCCGGGTTAGCGGGTTCCTACAATGAGCAGTTCTTC
few	14	TRBJ1-2	TRBV28	.	CASSRDPNDYGYTF	TGTGCCAGCAGTCGGGACCCAAACGACTATGGCTACACCTTC
.	14	TRBJ2-7	TRBV5-1	.	CASSVAENRNEQYF	TGCGCCAGCAGCGTAGCCGAGAATCGCAACGAGCAGTACTTC
few	15	TRBJ2-4	TRBV7-3	.	CASSRQETRKNIQYF	TGTGCCAGCAGCCGACAGGAGACGCGAAAAAACATTCAGTACTTC
.	15	TRBJ1-1	TRBV5-6	TRBD1	CASSPGQGRVTEAFF	TGTGCCAGCAGCCCGGGACAGGGGAGGGTCACTGAAGCTTTCTTT
few	12	TRBJ2-3	TRBV7-2	.	CASSQTGDTQYF	TGTGCCAGCAGTCAGACTGGAGATACGCAGTATTTT
.	15	TRBJ2-3	TRBV5-1	TRBD2	CASSSGLAGIDTQYF	TGCGCCAGCAGCTCCGGACTAGCGGGGATTGATACGCAGTATTTT
few	16	TRBJ2-7	TRBV5-1	.	CASSLGAAGTTYEQYF	TGCGCCAGCAGCTTGGGGGCCGCCGGTACTACCTACGAGCAGTACTTC
.	11	TRBJ2-5	TRBV10-3	.	CAISEGRVQYF	TGTGCCATCAGTGAGGGACGGGTGCAGTACTTC
many	13	TRBJ2-3	TRBV7-3	.	CASSTQAPDTQYF	TGTGCCAGCAGCACCCAAGCGCCAGATACGCAGTATTTT
few	13	TRBJ2-7	TRBV5-1	.	CASSLYREYEQYF	TGCGCCAGCAGCTTATACAGGGAATACGAGCAGTACTTC
.	14	TRBJ1-5	TRBV20-1	.	CSASLGDTAQPQHF	TGCAGTGCTAGTTTAGGGGACACAGCACAGCCCCAGCATTTT
.	17	TRBJ1-6	TRBV12-3/TRBV12-4	TRBD1	CASSLSGQATYNSPLHF	TGTGCCAGCAGTTTATCGGGACAGGCAACCTATAATTCACCCCTCCACTTT
few	10	TRBJ2-5	TRBV29-1	TRBD1	CSYRGETQYF	TGCAGCTACAGGGGAGAGACCCAGTACTTC
.	17	TRBJ2-6	TRBV25-1	.	CASSERQDSSGANVLTF	TGTGCCAGCAGTGAGAGACAGGATAGCTCTGGGGCCAACGTCCTGACTTTC
once	14	TRBJ1-5	TRBV7-8	.	CASSLAGAGQPQHF	TGTGCCAGCAGCTTAGCAGGGGCCGGCCAGCCCCAGCATTTT
.	15	TRBJ2-3	TRBV4-2	.	CASSQAELGTDTQYF	TGTGCCAGCAGCCAAGCCGAACTAGGTACAGATACGCAGTATTTT